This TCR beta chain appears in the sequencing data of a study of patients and donors after allogeneic stem cell transplantation. TCRdb analysed the RT-PCR reads with MiXCR anew, one entry per CDR3 protein. The table has a few hundred thousand distinct CDR3 sequences, more than 35% seen once. The germline V gene has CDR1 SGHTA and CDR2 FQGNSA. The CDR3 is 14 residues long. Trimming removed 2 bases at V and 3 bases at J, with 7 bases between. The rearrangement uses TRBV7-2 and TRBJ1-4, with D hard to call. The source of this sequence is a human donor who was either an allogeneic HSCT recipient or a stem cell or donor lymphocyte infusion donor (not recorded which). It is not recorded whose cells these are; they may come from a transplant donor. The sequenced sample was blood, either unsorted or a sorted T cell fraction (not recorded which). CDR3 sequence (DNA): TGTGCCAGCAGCTTATCAGGCCCTAATGAAAAACTGTTTTTT. This translates into CASSLSGPNEKLFF. The full variable domain, completed using reference TRBV7-2 and TRBJ1-4, is GAGVSQSPSNKVTEKGKDVELRCDPISGHTALYWYRQSLGQGLEFLIYFQGNSAPDKSGLPSDRFSAERTGGSVSTLTIQRTQQEDSAVYLCASSLSGPNEKLFFGSGTQLSVL.